This T cell receptor beta chain is from a study of T-cell reconstitution after alpha-beta-depleted transplantation in children (dated by TCRdb to between 2015 and 2016). Study-wide context: The study quantitatively tracked T-cell immune reconstitution after TCRalphabeta/CD19-depleted allogeneic hematopoietic cell transplantation in children using TCR repertoire profiling.

General study outcomes and caveats: In some patients, the high TCRbeta diversity seen at day 60 was put down to recipient T cells and intrathymic progenitors that had survived conditioning. Over the following months the frequencies of hyperexpanded clones went down, and after one year T-cell counts and TCRbeta diversity were mostly credited to newly produced T cells. Apparently early alphabetaT-cell count recovery about two months after transplant reportedly relied on only several hundred rapidly expanded clones derived from non-depleted graft cells.

Library preparation employed PCR. For sequencing, an Illumina HiSeq 2500 was employed. To normalize quantification of the TCRbeta repertoire, the TCR libraries were built with molecular barcoding that relied on unique molecular identifiers. The raw public data were reprocessed by TCRdb itself: fastp quality trimming at Q25, MiXCR clonotype calling, in-frame beta chains only. Each CDR3 protein appears once, grouped with its most common genes and DNA. Across this sample there are around 670,000 distinct CDR3 sequences, with 10% to 15% seen only once. The ten largest make up approximately 0.8% of the sample. The intended sense of this specimen's treatment or condition label: allogeneic hematopoietic cell transplantation with graft depleted of TCRalphabeta T cells and CD19 B cells. TCRalphabeta/CD19-depleted allogeneic hematopoietic cell grafts were given to the transplant recipients, all of whom were children.

At least ten counts were recorded for this clonotype. The antigen it binds to is not known. No base qualities exist here, and no much larger clone lies one base off it. The sequencing here drew on PBMCs, taken before TCRalphabeta/CD19-depleted stem cell transplant. The clonotype was recovered from a girl aged 2-10 years with congenital amegakaryocytic thrombocytopenia, due to receive a stem cell transplant.

CDR3 protein: CASSGATANEQYF. The nucleotide sequence reads as follows: TGTGCCAGCAGTGGGGCAACCGCGAATGAGCAGTACTTC. The chain joins TRBV6-6 to TRBJ2-7, with TRBD1 as a weak D call on 5 bases. From the germline V gene (reference sequence), CDR1 is MNHNY and CDR2 is SVGAGI. The junction shows trimming of 5 bases on V and 7 bases on J, plus 15 bases between the germline ends. The CDR3, cysteine through phenylalanine, is 13 amino acids long. This entry keeps only the CDR3 DNA: 39 bases, framed from base 1.